This T cell receptor (beta chain) originates from a study of blood T cell repertoires in COVID-19. Sequenced by immunoSEQ multiplex PCR; TCRdb stores in-frame clones only, minus some. The sample records approximately 150,000 clones, roughly 85% being singletons. The CDR3 is made up of 17 amino acids. With V trimmed by 6 bases and J by 1 base, 10 bases remained unmatched. Germline V gene data show CDR1 as SGHRS and CDR2 as YFSETQ. The genes are TRBV5-1 and TRBJ2-3; 11 bases map to TRBD2. Material for sequencing was peripheral blood. This TCR derives from a man between 65 and 80 years old with acute or convalescent COVID-19. In DNA form, the CDR3 reads TGCGCCAGCACCTCTACTAGCGGGAGCGTCGGCACAGATACGCAGTATTTT. Translated: CASTSTSGSVGTDTQYF.